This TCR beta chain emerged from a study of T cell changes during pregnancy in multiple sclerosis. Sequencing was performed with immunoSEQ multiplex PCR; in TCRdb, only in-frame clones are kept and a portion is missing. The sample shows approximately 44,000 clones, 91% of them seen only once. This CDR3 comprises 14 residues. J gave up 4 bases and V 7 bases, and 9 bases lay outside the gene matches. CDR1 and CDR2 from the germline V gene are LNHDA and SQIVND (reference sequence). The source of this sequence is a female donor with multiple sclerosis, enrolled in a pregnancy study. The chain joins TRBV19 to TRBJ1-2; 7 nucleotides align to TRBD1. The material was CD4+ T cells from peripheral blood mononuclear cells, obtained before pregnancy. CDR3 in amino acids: CASNQQGKVYGYTF. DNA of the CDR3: TGTGCCAGTAACCAACAGGGGAAAGTCTATGGCTACACCTTC.